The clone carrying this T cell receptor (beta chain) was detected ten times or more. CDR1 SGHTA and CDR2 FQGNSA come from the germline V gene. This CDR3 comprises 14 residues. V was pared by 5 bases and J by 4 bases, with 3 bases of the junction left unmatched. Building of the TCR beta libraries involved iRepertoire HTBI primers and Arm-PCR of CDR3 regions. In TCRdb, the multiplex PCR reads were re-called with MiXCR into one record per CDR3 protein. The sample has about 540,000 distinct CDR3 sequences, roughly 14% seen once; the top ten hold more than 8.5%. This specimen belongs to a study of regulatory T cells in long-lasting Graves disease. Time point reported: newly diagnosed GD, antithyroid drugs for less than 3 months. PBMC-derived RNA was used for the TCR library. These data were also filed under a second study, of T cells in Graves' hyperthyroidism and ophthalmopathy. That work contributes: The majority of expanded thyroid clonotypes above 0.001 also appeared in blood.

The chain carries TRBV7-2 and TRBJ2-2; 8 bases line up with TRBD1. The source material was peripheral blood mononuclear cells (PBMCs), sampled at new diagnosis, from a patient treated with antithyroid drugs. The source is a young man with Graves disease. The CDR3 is CASSPDRGTGELFF. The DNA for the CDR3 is TGTGCCAGCAGCCCAGACAGGGGCACCGGGGAGCTGTTTTTT.